A selection of T cell receptor beta chains follows, all from one sample in a study of cytomegalovirus exposure and HLA in healthy donors. TCRdb keeps only in-frame clones here, not all; method: immunoSEQ multiplex PCR. In the table there are under 110,000 clones, approximately 79% of which are singletons. Material for sequencing was PBMCs. The receptors were gathered from a man in his sixties in good health and CMV-seronegative. CDR3s include the opening cysteine and the closing phenylalanine or tryptophan. D genes are given only for firm matches. Expanded clones are given a class, and other clones once, few, many or no size at all.

>TRBV6-5|TRBJ2-1|-|once
TGTGCCAGCAAGACTTCCCTTTATGGTGAGCAGTTCTTC
CASKTSLYGEQFF
>TRBV6-6|TRBJ2-1|TRBD1|-
TGTGCCAGCAGTTACGAGCAGGGGGCTTCAAATGAGCAGTTCTTC
CASSYEQGASNEQFF
>TRBV6-4|TRBJ2-1|TRBD2|-
TGTGCCAGCAGTACCCTAGCGGGGGGGCTCAATGAGCAGTTCTTC
CASSTLAGGLNEQFF
>TRBV6-6|TRBJ1-1|-|-
TGTGCCAGCAGTCGGGGGGCGAATACTGAAGCTTTCTTT
CASSRGANTEAFF
>TRBV4-3|TRBJ1-2|-|-
TGCGCCAGCAGCTCAAGGGAGGGGCTTAGTGGCTACACCTTC
CASSSREGLSGYTF
>TRBV7-9|TRBJ1-2|TRBD1|-
TGTGCCAGCAGCCCGGGACAGTGGGTGGATGGCTACACCTTC
CASSPGQWVDGYTF
>TRBV7-2|TRBJ1-2|TRBD1|-
TGTGCCAGCAGCTCCGAGGTCCAGGGGGCTCCAGGCTACACCTTC
CASSSEVQGAPGYTF
>TRBV6-5|TRBJ1-2|TRBD1|-
TGTGCCACCATGAGGGACAGCTACTATGGCTACACCTTC
CATMRDSYYGYTF
>TRBV9|TRBJ1-1|-|-
TGTGCCAGCAGCGTAGCGGAGGCCAACACTGAAGCTTTCTTT
CASSVAEANTEAFF
>TRBV6-1|TRBJ1-6|TRBD1|-
TGTGCCATCCTTCCGGGACAGGGTAATTCACCCCTCCACTTT
CAILPGQGNSPLHF
>TRBV27|TRBJ1-5|TRBD1|-
TGTGCCAGCAGTTTTTCGGACAGGGTTAATCAGCCCCAGCATTTT
CASSFSDRVNQPQHF
>TRBV5-1|TRBJ1-2|TRBD1|-
TGCGCCAGCAGCCGGGAGGGGACAGGGGGTTATGGCTACACCTTC
CASSREGTGGYGYTF
>TRBV4-3|TRBJ1-2|-|-
TGCGCCAGCAGCCAAGCTCCGAGTTTGCAGGTTGGCTACACCTTC
CASSQAPSLQVGYTF
>TRBV5-1|TRBJ1-2|TRBD1|-
TGCGCCAGCAGCGCGGTCCGGGACAGGGTTGATGGCTACACCTTC
CASSAVRDRVDGYTF
>TRBV27|TRBJ2-7|TRBD1|-
TGTGCCAGCAGTCCTCGGACAGGCTACTCCTACGAGCAGTACTTC
CASSPRTGYSYEQYF
>TRBV5-1|TRBJ2-5|TRBD2|-
TGCGCCAGCAGCTTGGAGCCAGCGGGGGGCAGGGCCCAGTACTTC
CASSLEPAGGRAQYF
>TRBV6-1|TRBJ2-2|-|-
TGTGCCAGCAGTCTGACAGTTTCCGGGGAGCTGTTTTTT
CASSLTVSGELFF
>TRBV7-2|TRBJ2-1|TRBD2|-
TGTGCCAGCAGCTTATTCGGGCTAGCGGGGGGGAATGAGCAGTTCTTC
CASSLFGLAGGNEQFF
>TRBV6-1|TRBJ1-2|TRBD1|few
TGTGCCAGCAGTAACGGACAGGGTTTCGATGGCTACACCTTC
CASSNGQGFDGYTF
>TRBV7-2|TRBJ2-4|TRBD1|-
TGTGCCAGCAGAGTGGACAGGGGAGCCAAAAACATTCAGTACTTC
CASRVDRGAKNIQYF
>TRBV7-6|TRBJ2-2|-|-
TGTGCCAGCAGCCAACCGGGGTCCACCGGGGAGCTGTTTTTT
CASSQPGSTGELFF
>TRBV30|TRBJ1-6|TRBD1|-
TGTGCCTGGGCGTCCGGGACAGGGTCTTCACCCCTCCACTTT
CAWASGTGSSPLHF